This T cell receptor (beta chain) came from a study of cytomegalovirus exposure and HLA in healthy donors. General study points: Specific recognition of CMV antigens was confirmed in vitro for a few chains (all CMV-associated).

Researchers ran the PCR with 60 Vbeta and 13 Jbeta primers. Clones were sequenced by immunoSEQ multiplex PCR, and TCRdb holds only the in-frame ones, with some missing. The data hold approximately 70,000 clones, with about two thirds observed a single time. The V and J ends lost 1 base and 6 bases respectively, with 10 bases between them. The germline gives CDR1 LNHDA, CDR2 SQIVND (reference sequence). CDR3 length: 14 amino acids. In the case of this clone: The antigen is unknown.

This clonotype was obtained from a woman aged 50 to 60 in good health and CMV-seropositive. The material sequenced was PBMCs. V gene TRBV19 combines with J gene TRBJ1-5; D gene unclear. The CDR3, as DNA: TGTGCCAGTAGTATAGGGACGGGGTCTCAGCCCCAGCATTTT. It encodes CASSIGTGSQPQHF. Full variable domain (remainder filled in from reference TRBV19 and TRBJ1-5): DGGITQSPKYLFRKEGQNVTLSCEQNLNHDAMYWYRQDPGQGLRLIYYSQIVNDFQKGDIAEGYSVSREKKESFPLTVTSAQKNPTAFYLCASSIGTGSQPQHFGDGTRLSIL.